This T cell receptor beta chain was observed in a study of CD8 T cells in ankylosing spondylitis. This clonotype has more than one count but fewer than ten. Its antigen is as yet unknown. Library preparation for TCR beta used quantitative 5'-RACE with molecular barcodes. TCRdb re-analysed the 5' RACE reads in MiXCR, keeping a single row per CDR3 protein. The repertoire holds under 850,000 distinct CDR3 sequences, with roughly 20% as singletons. Broader study findings: A TCR beta motif made of fewer than ten highly homologous variants seemed typical of ankylosing spondylitis blood. Disease-associated clones were reportedly significantly overrepresented in matched ankylosing spondylitis synovial fluid. CD8+ cells made up the disease-linked clones, which were relatively rare in peripheral blood.

With 3 bases clipped from V and 0 bases from J, the junction kept 8 bases outside the gene matches. The V gene's germline CDR1 is SQVTM and CDR2 ANQGSEA. The CDR3 runs to 16 residues. Sequencing input: blood, either unsorted or a sorted T cell fraction (not recorded which). The origin of this receptor is a male donor with ankylosing spondylitis. This chain joins TRBV29-1 and TRBJ2-1; TRBD2 matches at 7 bases. This CDR3 is CSVDVASGSSYNEQFF. The CDR3 nucleotides are TGCAGCGTTGATGTCGCTAGCGGAAGCTCCTACAATGAGCAGTTCTTC.